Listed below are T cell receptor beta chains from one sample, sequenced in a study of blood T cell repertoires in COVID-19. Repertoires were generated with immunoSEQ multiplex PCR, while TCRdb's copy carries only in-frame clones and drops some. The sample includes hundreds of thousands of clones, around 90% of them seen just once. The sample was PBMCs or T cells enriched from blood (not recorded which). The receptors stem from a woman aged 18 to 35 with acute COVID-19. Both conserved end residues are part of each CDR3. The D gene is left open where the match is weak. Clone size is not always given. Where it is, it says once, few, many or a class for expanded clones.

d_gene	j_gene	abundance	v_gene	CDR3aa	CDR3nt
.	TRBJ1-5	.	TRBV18	CASSLGTDQPQHF	TGTGCCAGCTCCTTGGGCACAGATCAGCCCCAGCATTTT
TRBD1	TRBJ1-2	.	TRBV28	CASSFSGTGLALRNLNYGYTF	TGTGCCAGCAGTTTCTCCGGGACAGGGTTGGCACTCCGCAATCTAAACTATGGCTACACCTTC
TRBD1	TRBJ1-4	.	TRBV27	CASSYLDRGPFNEKLFF	TGTGCCAGCAGTTATTTGGACAGGGGACCGTTTAATGAAAAACTGTTTTTT
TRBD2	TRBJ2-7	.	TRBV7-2	CASSSGLATYEQYF	TGTGCCAGCAGCTCAGGACTAGCTACCTACGAGCAGTACTTC
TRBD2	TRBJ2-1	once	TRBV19	CASSTGLAINNEQFF	TGTGCCAGTAGTACCGGACTAGCGATAAACAATGAGCAGTTCTTC
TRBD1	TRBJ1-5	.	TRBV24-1	CATSDRQGPNQPQHF	TGTGCCACCAGTGACCGACAGGGTCCCAATCAGCCCCAGCATTTT
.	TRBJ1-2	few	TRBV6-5	CASSQQGGGYTF	TGTGCCAGCAGTCAACAAGGGGGAGGCTACACCTTC
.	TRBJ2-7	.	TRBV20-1	CSARGSSEQYF	TGCAGTGCTAGAGGTAGCAGTGAGCAGTACTTC
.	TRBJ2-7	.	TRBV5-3	CARSPMGRALYEQYF	TGTGCCAGAAGCCCTATGGGCAGGGCGTTATACGAGCAGTACTTC
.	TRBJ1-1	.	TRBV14	CASSQRGAQTEAFF	TGTGCCAGCAGCCAACGAGGCGCGCAGACTGAAGCTTTCTTT
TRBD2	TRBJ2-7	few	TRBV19	CASSTRGSSGVNSEQYF	TGTGCCAGTAGTACCCGGGGGTCTAGCGGAGTAAACAGCGAGCAGTACTTC
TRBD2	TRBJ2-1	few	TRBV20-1	CSASLWEGPYNEQFF	TGCAGTGCTAGTCTGTGGGAGGGACCTTACAATGAGCAGTTCTTC
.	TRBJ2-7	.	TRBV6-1	CASSEAAGSPYEQYF	TGTGCCAGCAGTGAAGCTGCAGGATCGCCCTACGAGCAGTACTTC
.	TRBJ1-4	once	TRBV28	CASSVQPTNEKLFF	TGTGCCAGCAGTGTACAGCCAACTAATGAAAAACTGTTTTTT
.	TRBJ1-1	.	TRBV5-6	CASSLPRMNTEAFF	TGTGCCAGCAGCTTGCCGAGGATGAACACTGAAGCTTTCTTT
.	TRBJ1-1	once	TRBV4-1	CASSRGGYMNTEAFF	TGCGCCAGTTCGCGGGGGGGTTACATGAACACTGAAGCTTTCTTT
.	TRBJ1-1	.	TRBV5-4	CASSLSGGQGTEAFF	TGTGCCAGCAGCTTGTCTGGAGGGCAAGGAACTGAAGCTTTCTTT
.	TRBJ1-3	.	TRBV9	CASSPTGASGNTIYF	TGTGCCAGCAGCCCTACAGGAGCCTCTGGAAACACCATATATTTT
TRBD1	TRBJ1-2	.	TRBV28	CASSLPLGQGSYGYTF	TGTGCCAGCAGTTTACCGTTAGGACAGGGCTCATATGGCTACACCTTC
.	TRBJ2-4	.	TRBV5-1	CASSLEGVENIQYF	TGCGCCAGCAGCTTGGAAGGGGTGGAGAACATTCAGTACTTC
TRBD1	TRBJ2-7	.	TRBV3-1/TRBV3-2	CASSPGTGDEQYF	TGTGCCAGCAGCCCTGGGACAGGGGACGAGCAGTACTTC
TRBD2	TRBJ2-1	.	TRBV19	CASTTGTSGRNEQFF	TGTGCCAGTACAACCGGGACTAGCGGGAGGAATGAGCAGTTCTTC
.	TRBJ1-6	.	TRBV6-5	CASPGGEFNNSPLHF	TGTGCCAGCCCGGGGGGGGAGTTTAATAATTCACCCCTCCACTTT
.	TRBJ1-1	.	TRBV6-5	CASSRVNLAEAFF	TGTGCCAGCAGCAGGGTAAATCTTGCTGAAGCTTTCTTT
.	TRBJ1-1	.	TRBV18	CASSPISSWNTEAFF	TGTGCCAGCTCGCCGATTAGTTCATGGAACACTGAAGCTTTCTTT
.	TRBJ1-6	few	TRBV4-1	CASSQAITEGPQNSPLHF	TGCGCCAGCAGCCAAGCCATAACGGAGGGACCGCAGAATTCACCCCTCCACTTT
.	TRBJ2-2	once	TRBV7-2	CASSLEGLTGELFF	TGTGCCAGCAGCTTAGAGGGACTGACCGGGGAGCTGTTTTTT
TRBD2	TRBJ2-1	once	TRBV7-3	CASRRTSGGNNEQFF	TGTGCCAGCAGGCGGACTAGCGGGGGGAACAATGAGCAGTTCTTC
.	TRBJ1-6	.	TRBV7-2	CASGGSSYNSPLHF	TGTGCCAGTGGGGGGAGCTCCTATAATTCACCCCTCCACTTT
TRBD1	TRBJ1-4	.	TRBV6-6	CASSLFRDRARAANEKLFF	TGTGCCAGCAGTCTTTTCCGGGACAGAGCCCGCGCGGCTAATGAAAAACTGTTTTTT
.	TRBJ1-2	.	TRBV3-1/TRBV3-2	CASSRRQAGYTF	TGTGCCAGCAGCCGGAGACAGGCTGGCTACACCTTC
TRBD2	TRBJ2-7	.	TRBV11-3	CASSLGHGEGGGEQYF	TGTGCCAGCAGCTTAGGACACGGCGAGGGCGGGGGCGAGCAGTACTTC
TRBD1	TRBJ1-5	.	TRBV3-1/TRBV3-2	CASSQTGQGYYQPQHF	TGTGCCAGCAGCCAAACGGGACAGGGCTATTATCAGCCCCAGCATTTT
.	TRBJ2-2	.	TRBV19	CASSILEATGELFF	TGTGCCAGTAGTATACTGGAGGCCACCGGGGAGCTGTTTTTT
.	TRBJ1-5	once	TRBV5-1	CASSLGQGSNQPQHF	TGCGCCAGCAGCTTGGGTCAGGGGAGCAATCAGCCCCAGCATTTT
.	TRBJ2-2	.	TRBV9	CASSVAGTGELFF	TGTGCCAGCAGCGTAGCGGGGACCGGGGAGCTGTTTTTT
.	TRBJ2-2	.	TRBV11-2	CASSFSSRNTGELFF	TGTGCCAGCAGCTTTTCTAGTAGGAACACCGGGGAGCTGTTTTTT
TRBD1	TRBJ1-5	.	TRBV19	CASSGGQGANQPQHF	TGTGCCAGTAGTGGGGGACAGGGTGCCAATCAGCCCCAGCATTTT
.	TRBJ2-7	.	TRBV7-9	CASSLGTVNDEQYF	TGTGCCAGCAGCTTAGGGACAGTAAACGACGAGCAGTACTTC
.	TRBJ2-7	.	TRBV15	CATSRDWQTYEQYF	TGTGCCACCAGCAGAGATTGGCAGACCTACGAGCAGTACTTC
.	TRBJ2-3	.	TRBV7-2	CASSATERGDTQYF	TGTGCCAGCAGCGCGACTGAAAGGGGAGATACGCAGTATTTT
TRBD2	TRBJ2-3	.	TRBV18	CASSPGLAGGSSTDTQYF	TGTGCCAGCTCACCAGGACTAGCGGGGGGCTCTAGCACAGATACGCAGTATTTT
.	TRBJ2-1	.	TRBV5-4	CASSLGSGNEQFF	TGTGCCAGCAGCTTGGGTAGCGGCAATGAGCAGTTCTTC
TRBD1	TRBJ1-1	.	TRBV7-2	CASSLAPGGNTEAFF	TGTGCCAGCAGCTTAGCGCCAGGGGGGAACACTGAAGCTTTCTTT
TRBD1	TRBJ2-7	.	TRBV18	CASSPTPGTAEQYF	TGTGCCAGCTCCCCTACGCCCGGGACAGCCGAGCAGTACTTC